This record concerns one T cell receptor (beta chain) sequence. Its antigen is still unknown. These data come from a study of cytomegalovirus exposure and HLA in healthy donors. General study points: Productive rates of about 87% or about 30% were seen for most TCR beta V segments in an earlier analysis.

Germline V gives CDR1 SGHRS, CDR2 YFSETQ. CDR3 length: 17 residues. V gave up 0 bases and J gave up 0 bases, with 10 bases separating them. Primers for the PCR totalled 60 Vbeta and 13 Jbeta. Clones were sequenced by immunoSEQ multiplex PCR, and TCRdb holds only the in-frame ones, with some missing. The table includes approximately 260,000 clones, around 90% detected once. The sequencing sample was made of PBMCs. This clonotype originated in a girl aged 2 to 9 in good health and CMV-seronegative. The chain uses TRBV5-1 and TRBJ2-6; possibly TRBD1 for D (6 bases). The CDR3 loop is CASSLAGRGSGANVLTF. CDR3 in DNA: TGCGCCAGCAGCTTGGCGGGCAGGGGCTCTGGGGCCAACGTCCTGACTTTC.